A single sample is the source of the 15 T cell receptor beta chains below, sequenced in a study of blood T cell repertoires in COVID-19 (dated by TCRdb to about 2020). Library construction relied on the immunoSEQ multiplex PCR assay. TCRdb took over this immuneACCESS table, retaining in-frame rearrangements with V and J assigned. Such tables are incomplete; in checked studies, under half of the missing clones stem from an unresolved V gene, and the remainder is unexplained. The sample yields fewer than 350,000 clones; about nine tenths were counted once. 4% to 6% of the sample comes from the top ten. The sequencing sample was made of PBMCs or T cells enriched from blood (not recorded which). These receptors were collected from a man aged 60-69 years who had recovered from COVID-19.

The rearrangement joins TRBV25-1 to TRBJ2-7; possible D gene TRBD1, 6 bases. V dropped 6 bases and J dropped 5 bases, with 23 bases sitting between them. The CDR3 length is 16 residues. Germline CDR1 reads MGHDK; CDR2 reads SYGVNS. The CDR3 bases are TGTGCCAGCAGCCCCAGGCAGGGGCGAACCGGCGACGAGCAGTACTTC. Translation gives CASSPRQGRTGDEQYF.

The V gene is TRBV24-1, the J gene TRBJ2-1; perhaps TRBD1 as D (5 bases). CDR3 size: 15 residues. The V and J ends lost 10 bases and 6 bases respectively, with 21 bases between them. Germline V gene data show CDR1 as KGHDR and CDR2 as SFDVKD. In DNA form, the CDR3 reads TGTGCCACAGAAGGGGCTCGCCCTAGGGGCAATGAGCAGTTCTTC. Protein sequence: CATEGARPRGNEQFF.

This clone was recorded only once. The rearrangement joins TRBV30 to TRBJ1-6; the D is unclear. In germline, CDR1 is GTSNPN, CDR2 SVGIG (reference sequence). The CDR3 extends over 15 amino acids. The V gene lost 2 bases and the J gene lost 7 bases, with 15 bases spanning the gap. The CDR3 protein is CAWSRVRGGNSPLHF. The CDR3 DNA follows: TGTGCCTGGAGTCGGGTACGGGGAGGCAATTCACCCCTCCACTTT.

This clone was counted a few times. J is TRBJ1-2 and V is TRBV28; D not resolved. Germline V CDR1 and CDR2: MDHEN, SYDVKM. The CDR3 is 11 residues long. Trimming shortened V by 8 bases and J by 3 bases, and 7 bases separated the two germline ends. This CDR3 is CASWGDYGYTF. The DNA for the CDR3 is TGTGCCAGCTGGGGAGACTATGGCTACACCTTC.

V and J are TRBV9 and TRBJ2-5, with D maybe TRBD2 (6 bases). The CDR3 totals 15 residues. V shed 0 bases and J shed 4 bases, with 13 bases lying between them. The V gene's germline CDR1 is SGDLS and CDR2 YYNGEE. CDR3 sequence reads: CASSVVLSGVETQYF. For the CDR3, the DNA is TGTGCCAGCAGCGTAGTCCTTTCGGGAGTAGAGACCCAGTACTTC.

The rearrangement joins TRBV28 to TRBJ1-1, with 8 nucleotides matching TRBD1. Unmatched junction bases numbered 5, after V lost 3 bases and J lost 5 bases. The germline V gene has CDR1 MDHEN and CDR2 SYDVKM. This CDR3 has 14 residues. The CDR3 DNA follows: TGTGCCAGCAGTTTGACAGGGGCGAATACTGAAGCTTTCTTT. It translates to CASSLTGANTEAFF.

This clone was detected a few times. The chain employs TRBV19 and TRBJ1-1; 7 bases agree with TRBD1. The CDR3 loop spans 15 amino acids. The V gene end was trimmed by 5 bases and the J gene end by 0 bases; junction bases not matched to a gene: 6. Germline lookup yields CDR1 LNHDA and CDR2 SQIVND (reference sequence). The CDR3 region is CASSRDGTVNTEAFF. The DNA for the CDR3 is TGTGCCAGTAGTCGGGACGGGACAGTGAACACTGAAGCTTTCTTT.

This chain links TRBV7-2 with TRBJ2-5; TRBD2 matches at 10 bases. The CDR3 runs 16 residues. Germline-derived CDR1 and CDR2 are SGHTA and FQGNSA. V lost 1 base, J lost 4 bases, and 6 bases stayed unmatched. The CDR3 protein is CASSLVLAGALETQYF. The CDR3 DNA sequence: TGTGCCAGCAGCTTAGTTCTAGCGGGAGCTTTAGAGACCCAGTACTTC.

The rearrangement links TRBV5-1 to TRBJ2-5; tentative D call: TRBD2 (5 bases). Trimming cost V 4 bases and J 4 bases, with 11 bases left between them. Germline-derived CDR1 and CDR2 are SGHRS and YFSETQ. The CDR3 sequence is 13 residues long. CDR3 nucleotides: TGCGCCAGCAGCCCCGGACGGGGAGAGACCCAGTACTTC. Amino acids: CASSPGRGETQYF.

This clone appeared once. The chain is built from TRBV27 and TRBJ2-4, with 9 bases matching TRBD2. Trimming at V came to 4 bases and at J to 6 bases, leaving 7 bases not matched to a gene. The CDR3 contains 15 residues. CDR1 and CDR2 from the germline V gene are MNHEY and SMNVEV (reference sequence). CDR3 in amino acids: CASSSGLAWGNIQYF. For the CDR3, the DNA is TGTGCCAGCAGTTCGGGACTAGCCTGGGGAAACATTCAGTACTTC.

The chain couples TRBV5-1 to TRBJ1-4, with TRBD1 matching over 8 bases. This CDR3 comprises 16 residues. Germline CDR1 and CDR2: SGHRS and YFSETQ. V gave up 4 bases and J gave up 0 bases; unmatched junction bases: 5. Here the CDR3 DNA reads TGCGCCAGCAGCCCGGGACAGGTTTCAACTAATGAAAAACTGTTTTTT. Amino acid sequence: CASSPGQVSTNEKLFF.

The chain is built from TRBV5-1 and TRBJ2-1; 7 bases line up with TRBD2. Germline CDR1 is SGHRS and CDR2 is YFSETQ. Unmatched junction bases numbered 15, after V lost 0 bases and J lost 3 bases. The CDR3 is made up of 19 amino acids. The CDR3 here is CASSLGGTPWRGSYNEQFF. The CDR3 DNA follows: TGCGCCAGCAGCTTGGGTGGGACCCCGTGGCGGGGGAGCTACAATGAGCAGTTCTTC. The full variable domain, completed using reference TRBV5-1 and TRBJ2-1, is KAGVTQTPRYLIKTRGQQVTLSCSPISGHRSVSWYQQTPGQGLQFLFEYFSETQRNKGNFPGRFSGRQFSNSRSEMNVSTLELGDSALYLCASSLGGTPWRGSYNEQFFGPGTRLTVL.

The chain joins TRBV7-9 to TRBJ1-5; 9 bases map to TRBD1. CDR3 length equals 19 residues. Trimming at V came to 0 bases and at J to 4 bases, leaving 13 bases not matched to a gene. Germline CDR1 reads SEHNR; CDR2 reads FQNEAQ (reference sequence). CDR3 amino acids: CASSLALSGQGFGNQPQHF. The CDR3 DNA follows: TGTGCCAGCAGCTTAGCGTTGTCGGGACAGGGCTTCGGGAATCAGCCCCAGCATTTT.

The V gene is TRBV28, the J gene TRBJ1-5, with TRBD1 identical over 8 bases. Germline CDR1 reads MDHEN; CDR2 reads SYDVKM. V was pared by 6 bases and J by 3 bases, with 7 bases of the junction left unmatched. The CDR3 length is 15 residues. The CDR3 coding sequence is TGTGCCAGCAGAAAGGACAGGGCCTACAATCAGCCCCAGCATTTT. Its translation is CASRKDRAYNQPQHF.

This chain links TRBV3-1 (or the pseudogene TRBV3-2) with TRBJ2-3; D is perhaps TRBD2 (6 bases). From germline, CDR1 is LGHDT and CDR2 YNNKEL (reference sequence). V gave up 2 bases and J gave up 4 bases, with 22 bases separating them. This CDR3 spans 18 amino acids. The CDR3 here is CASSQTPTWAGRADTQYF. DNA of the CDR3: TGTGCCAGCAGCCAAACCCCGACTTGGGCGGGAAGGGCAGATACGCAGTATTTT.